The entry below describes one T cell receptor beta chain. This specimen comes from a study of Graves' ophthalmopathy and Graves' hyperthyroidism. J was trimmed by 5 bases and V by 7 bases; bases with no gene match: 13. The length of the CDR3 is 15 residues. RNA transcripts served as template for amplifying TCR beta CDR3 sequences. RT-PCR was first run with HTBI primers, then multiplex PCR in a second round. In TCRdb, the multiplex PCR reads were re-called with MiXCR into one record per CDR3 protein. The data show about 600,000 distinct CDR3 sequences, about 40% seen once. V and J are TRBV12-3 or TRBV12-4 and TRBJ2-5; 7 bases map to TRBD2. The sequence derives from an adult man with Graves' hyperthyroidism. The specimen sequenced was peripheral blood or thyroid tissue (not recorded which). CDR3 protein: CASTFQGTGGETQYF. CDR3 nucleotide sequence: TGTGCCAGCACTTTTCAGGGAACCGGGGGGGAGACCCAGTACTTC.